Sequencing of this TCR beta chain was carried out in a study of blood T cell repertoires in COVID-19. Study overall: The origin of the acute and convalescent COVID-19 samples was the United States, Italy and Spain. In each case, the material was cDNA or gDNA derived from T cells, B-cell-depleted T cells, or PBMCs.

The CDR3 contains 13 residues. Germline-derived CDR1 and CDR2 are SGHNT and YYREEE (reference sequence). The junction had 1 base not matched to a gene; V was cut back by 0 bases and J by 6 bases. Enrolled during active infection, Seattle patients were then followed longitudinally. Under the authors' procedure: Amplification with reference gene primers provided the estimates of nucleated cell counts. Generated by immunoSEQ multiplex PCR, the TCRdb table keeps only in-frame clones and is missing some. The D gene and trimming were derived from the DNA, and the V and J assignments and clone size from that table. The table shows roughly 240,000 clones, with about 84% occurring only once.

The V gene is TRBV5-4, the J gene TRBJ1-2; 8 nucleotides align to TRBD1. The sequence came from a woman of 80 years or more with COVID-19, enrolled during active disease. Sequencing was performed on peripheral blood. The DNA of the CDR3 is TGTGCCAGCAGCTTGGACAGGGGGGATGGCTACACCTTC. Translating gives CASSLDRGDGYTF.